A selection of T cell receptor beta chains follows, all from one sample in a study of glioma-infiltrating T cells. A single record per CDR3 protein comes from TCRdb applying MiXCR to the multiplex PCR reads. The sample yields a few hundred thousand distinct CDR3 sequences, 41% seen once. The sample consisted of glioma tissue, nonneoplastic brain tissue, or PBMCs (not recorded which). The source of these receptors is a human donor with low-grade glioma or glioblastoma, undergoing nonglioma brain surgery, or in good health (not recorded which). Each CDR3 is given with its conserved first and last residue. The order of the fields is V gene, D gene, clone size, J gene, CDR3 protein, CDR3 DNA. A D gene is named only where the DNA matches it firmly. Clone size is not always given. Where it is, it says once, few, many or a class for expanded clones.

>TRBV2|TRBD1|.|TRBJ1-5
CASSIQGYSNQPQHF
TGTGCCAGCAGTATACAGGGGTATAGCAATCAGCCCCAGCATTTT
>TRBV7-6|.|.|TRBJ2-1
CASSSPGVGQQFF
TGTGCCAGCAGCTCGCCCGGTGTAGGGCAGCAGTTCTTC
>TRBV15|.|many|TRBJ2-1
CATSRAQTRDNEQFF
TGTGCCACCAGCAGAGCTCAAACTCGAGACAATGAGCAGTTCTTC
>TRBV5-4|TRBD2|.|TRBJ2-3
CASSLGTGGGTDTQYF
TGTGCCAGCAGCTTGGGGACGGGAGGGGGAACAGATACGCAGTATTTT
>TRBV27|TRBD2|few|TRBJ2-2
CASSLGLAGAGELFF
TGTGCCAGCAGTTTGGGACTAGCGGGAGCCGGGGAGCTGTTTTTT
>TRBV19|.|.|TRBJ1-3
CASSITPANSGNTIYF
TGTGCCAGTAGTATCACCCCGGCGAACTCTGGAAACACCATATATTTT
>TRBV6-2/TRBV6-3|.|many|TRBJ2-1
CASSYRPFSSYNEQFF
TGTGCCAGCAGTTACCGGCCTTTTTCCTCCTACAATGAGCAGTTCTTC
>TRBV20-1|.|.|TRBJ2-5
CSASRDNYEEYF
TGCAGTGCTAGCCGGGACAACTACGAGGAGTACTTC
>TRBV28|TRBD2|.|TRBJ2-1
CASSPTSGSVDEQFF
TGTGCCAGCAGCCCGACTAGCGGGAGCGTCGATGAGCAGTTCTTC
>TRBV28|.|many|TRBJ1-1
CASSLLSGGAEAFF
TGTGCCAGCAGTTTACTATCCGGGGGTGCTGAAGCTTTCTTT
>TRBV6-2/TRBV6-3|.|few|TRBJ1-6
CASRRANSPLHF
TGTGCCAGCAGACGGGCAAATTCACCCCTCCACTTT
>TRBV27|.|.|TRBJ1-1
CASSPSGSGTEAFF
TGTGCAAGCAGTCCCTCGGGGAGCGGCACTGAAGCTTTCTTT
>TRBV20-1|TRBD1|.|TRBJ1-5
CSAIGDSYQPQHF
TGCAGTGCAATCGGGGACAGCTATCAGCCCCAGCATTTT
>TRBV6-2/TRBV6-3|TRBD2|.|TRBJ2-1
CASSYSLAGVPYNEQFF
TGTGCCAGCAGTTACTCACTAGCGGGTGTTCCCTACAATGAGCAGTTCTTC
>TRBV7-8|TRBD1|.|TRBJ1-6
CASSSRGLNSPLHF
TGTGCCAGCAGCTCCAGGGGGCTGAATTCACCCCTCCACTTT
>TRBV18|TRBD2|.|TRBJ2-5
CASSPMAGGQETQYF
TGTGCCAGCTCACCGATGGCGGGAGGACAAGAGACCCAGTACTTC
>TRBV28|TRBD2|.|TRBJ2-1
CASSYPTSGRARIGEQFF
TGTGCCAGCAGCTACCCGACTAGCGGGAGGGCCAGGATTGGTGAGCAGTTCTTC
>TRBV24-1|.|few|TRBJ2-6
CATSDSDGSQLPGANVLTF
TGTGCCACCAGTGATTCTGATGGCTCACAGTTACCTGGGGCCAACGTCCTGACTTTC
>TRBV25-1|.|once|TRBJ1-4
CASSEPGVGKLFF
TGTGCCAGCAGTGAGCCGGGCGTTGGAAAACTGTTTTTT
>TRBV3-1|.|.|TRBJ2-2
CASSQRDTGELFF
TGTGCCAGCAGCCAACGGGACACCGGGGAGCTGTTTTTT
>TRBV6-5|.|once|TRBJ2-6
CASSAPRLRDRNSSSGANVLTF
TGTGCCAGCAGTGCCCCCCGGCTCCGGGACCGCAATTCTAGCTCTGGGGCCAACGTCCTGACTTTC
>TRBV6-5|.|.|TRBJ1-4
CASREDWNEKLFF
TGTGCCAGCAGAGAGGACTGGAATGAAAAACTGTTTTTT
>TRBV6-2/TRBV6-3|TRBD2|few|TRBJ2-5
CASTGAGGPGTQYF
TGTGCCAGCACCGGGGCGGGAGGGCCTGGGACCCAGTACTTC
>TRBV20-1|TRBD2|few|TRBJ2-1
CSARVLTGTSGLNEQFF
TGCAGTGCTAGAGTTCTTACCGGGACTAGCGGATTGAATGAGCAGTTCTTC
>TRBV6-1|.|many|TRBJ2-7
CASSSGGHSYEQYF
TGTGCCAGCAGTTCCGGCGGACACTCCTACGAGCAGTACTTC
>TRBV20-1|.|.|TRBJ2-7
CSASHSRARGSEQYF
TGCAGTGCTAGCCATAGCCGGGCCCGGGGAAGCGAGCAGTACTTC
>TRBV7-9|.|few|TRBJ2-7
CASSLLRSYEQYF
TGTGCCAGCAGCTTACTCAGATCGTACGAGCAGTACTTC
>TRBV28|TRBD2|.|TRBJ2-1
CASSNMRTSGRHEQFF
TGTGCCAGCAGCAACATGAGGACTAGCGGGAGGCATGAGCAGTTCTTC
>TRBV6-4|TRBD1|few|TRBJ2-3
CASSDSTGGLTDTQYF
TGTGCCAGCAGTGACTCGACAGGGGGCCTCACAGATACGCAGTATTTT
>TRBV20-1|TRBD1|.|TRBJ2-7
CSARSSGGYGERYF
TGCAGTGCTAGATCATCAGGGGGATATGGGGAGCGGTACTTC
>TRBV2|.|.|TRBJ2-7
CASSEALSYEQYF
TGTGCCAGCAGTGAAGCGTTGTCCTACGAGCAGTACTTC
>TRBV20-1|.|few|TRBJ2-7
CSASTSSFRSEQYF
TGCAGTGCTAGCACTAGTAGTTTTCGAAGCGAGCAGTACTTC
>TRBV12-3/TRBV12-4|TRBD1|.|TRBJ1-1
CASITTGHTEAFF
TGTGCCAGCATTACGACAGGGCACACTGAAGCTTTCTTT
>TRBV28|TRBD1|many|TRBJ1-2
CASSAWDSYGYTF
TGTGCCAGCAGCGCCTGGGACAGCTATGGCTACACCTTC
>TRBV2|.|few|TRBJ1-1
CASSGQLMNTEAFF
TGTGCCAGCAGTGGGCAGCTCATGAACACTGAAGCTTTCTTT
>TRBV10-3|.|.|TRBJ1-2
CASRAGGYTF
TGTGCCTCCAGGGCCGGCGGCTACACCTTC
>TRBV6-1|TRBD2|many|TRBJ2-3
CASSKRENSDTQYF
TGTGCCAGCAGTAAGCGGGAGAACTCAGATACGCAGTATTTT
>TRBV4-1|.|few|TRBJ2-1
CASSQGEARGYNEQFF
TGCGCCAGCAGCCAAGGGGAGGCCCGCGGTTACAATGAGCAGTTCTTC
>TRBV28|TRBD1|few|TRBJ1-2
CASTRDRTLYGYTF
TGTGCCAGTACCCGGGACAGGACCCTCTATGGCTACACCTTC
>TRBV5-1|.|.|TRBJ1-1
CASSFGHPDTEAFF
TGCGCCAGCAGCTTTGGACACCCGGACACTGAAGCTTTCTTT
>TRBV11-2|.|few|TRBJ1-1
CASSLVGTRMNTEAFF
TGTGCCAGCAGCTTAGTTGGGACACGAATGAACACTGAAGCTTTCTTT
>TRBV20-1|TRBD2|.|TRBJ2-1
CSTRLSLAGGNEQFF
TGCAGTACTAGGCTGTCACTAGCGGGAGGCAATGAGCAGTTCTTC
>TRBV11-2|TRBD1|many|TRBJ2-3
CASSSGQGADTQYF
TGTGCCAGCAGCTCAGGACAGGGGGCTGATACGCAGTATTTT
>TRBV20-1|.|few|TRBJ2-7
CSASDLYEQYF
TGCAGTGCTAGTGACCTCTACGAGCAGTACTTC
>TRBV11-2|.|.|TRBJ1-1
CASSLVEPNTEAFF
TGTGCCAGCAGCTTAGTGGAGCCGAACACTGAAGCTTTCTTT
>TRBV4-1|.|.|TRBJ2-7
CASSPGSRGYEQYF
TGCGCCAGCAGCCCTGGTTCCAGGGGCTACGAGCAGTACTTC